This is a list of T cell receptor beta chains from one sample in a study of T-cell memory formation after mild COVID-19. In TCRdb, the 5' RACE reads were re-called with MiXCR into one record per CDR3 protein. The sample holds around 250,000 distinct CDR3 sequences, about 17% seen once. The sample taken for sequencing was PBMCs or a T cell subset sorted from them (not recorded which). These receptors were taken from a man between 18 and 29 years old who had mild COVID-19 (a few samples of this study predate the infection). Cell type and time point are not known. Each CDR3 is given with its conserved first and last residue. D genes are given only for firm matches. Clone size is stated in some rows and not others, as once, few, many or a class when expanded.

clone_size: NA; j_call: TRBJ2-3; d_call: NA; v_call: TRBV12-3/TRBV12-4; cdr3_aa: CASSEQVTSTDTQYF; cdr3_nt: TGTGCCAGCAGTGAACAGGTTACTAGCACAGATACGCAGTATTTT
clone_size: few; j_call: TRBJ2-2; d_call: NA; v_call: TRBV20-1; cdr3_aa: CSARGYTGELFF; cdr3_nt: TGCAGTGCTAGGGGATACACCGGGGAGCTGTTTTTT
clone_size: many; j_call: TRBJ2-7; d_call: TRBD1; v_call: TRBV5-1; cdr3_aa: CASSLALSGTDPYEQYF; cdr3_nt: TGCGCCAGCAGCTTGGCCCTCTCCGGGACAGACCCCTACGAGCAGTACTTC
clone_size: few; j_call: TRBJ1-2; d_call: NA; v_call: TRBV6-5; cdr3_aa: CAAAGTGYGYTF; cdr3_nt: TGTGCCGCGGCCGGGACTGGGTATGGCTACACCTTC
clone_size: NA; j_call: TRBJ2-5; d_call: TRBD2; v_call: TRBV29-1; cdr3_aa: CSVEDRRTGLAGETQYF; cdr3_nt: TGCAGCGTTGAAGATCGCCGAACGGGACTAGCCGGGGAGACCCAGTACTTC
clone_size: NA; j_call: TRBJ2-1; d_call: NA; v_call: TRBV12-3/TRBV12-4; cdr3_aa: CASNQGNEQFF; cdr3_nt: TGTGCCAGCAACCAGGGCAATGAGCAGTTCTTC
clone_size: NA; j_call: TRBJ2-3; d_call: NA; v_call: TRBV4-1; cdr3_aa: CASSQDEWTDPDTQYF; cdr3_nt: TGCGCCAGCAGCCAAGATGAGTGGACGGACCCAGATACGCAGTATTTT
clone_size: NA; j_call: TRBJ2-1; d_call: NA; v_call: TRBV4-1; cdr3_aa: CASSPNKGGRHEQFF; cdr3_nt: TGCGCCAGCAGCCCGAACAAGGGGGGACGCCATGAGCAGTTCTTC
clone_size: NA; j_call: TRBJ1-1; d_call: NA; v_call: TRBV15; cdr3_aa: CATSRDKGNTEAFF; cdr3_nt: TGTGCCACCAGCAGAGATAAGGGGAACACTGAAGCTTTCTTT
clone_size: few; j_call: TRBJ2-5; d_call: NA; v_call: TRBV5-5; cdr3_aa: CASSLAVGLPQETQYF; cdr3_nt: TGTGCCAGCAGCTTGGCCGTCGGACTACCTCAAGAGACCCAGTACTTC
clone_size: NA; j_call: TRBJ2-5; d_call: NA; v_call: TRBV15; cdr3_aa: CATSRDSSPGQETQYF; cdr3_nt: TGTGCCACCAGCAGAGATTCTAGTCCGGGCCAAGAGACCCAGTACTTC